The rows below give T cell receptor beta chains drawn from one sample of a study of control samples from healthy donors and cancer patients. The table came from immunoSEQ multiplex PCR; TCRdb's copy has only in-frame clones and leaves some out. This table holds about 140,000 clones, roughly 92% found once. Material for sequencing was blood. The source is a man aged 35 to 55 in good health. CDR3s include the opening cysteine and the closing phenylalanine or tryptophan. Each record gives: clone size, V gene, J gene, D gene, CDR3 DNA, CDR3 protein. D genes are given only for firm matches. Size values are once, few and many counts, or a class for expanded clones, and some rows have none.

clone_size: NA
v_call: TRBV18
j_call: TRBJ2-7
d_call: TRBD1
cdr3_nt: TGTGCCAGCTACGCGGGACAGGGGTTCTACGAGCAGTACTTC
cdr3_aa: CASYAGQGFYEQYF

clone_size: NA
v_call: TRBV28
j_call: TRBJ2-7
d_call: TRBD2
cdr3_nt: TGTGCCAGCAGACTGAAACTAGCGGGAGCCTACGAGCAGTACTTC
cdr3_aa: CASRLKLAGAYEQYF

clone_size: NA
v_call: TRBV11-2
j_call: TRBJ2-7
d_call: TRBD2
cdr3_nt: TGTGCCAGCAGCTTAGAGGCAGGGAGGGCCGCCGAGCAGTACTTC
cdr3_aa: CASSLEAGRAAEQYF

clone_size: NA
v_call: TRBV7-9
j_call: TRBJ1-2
d_call: NA
cdr3_nt: TGTGCCAGCAGCAACCAGGACTTTTTCGACTACACCTTC
cdr3_aa: CASSNQDFFDYTF

clone_size: NA
v_call: TRBV7-9
j_call: TRBJ2-1
d_call: TRBD1
cdr3_nt: TGTGCCAGCAGCCCTCCGGGACAGTACTACAATGAGCAGTTCTTC
cdr3_aa: CASSPPGQYYNEQFF

clone_size: once
v_call: TRBV30
j_call: TRBJ2-5
d_call: TRBD2
cdr3_nt: TGTGCCTGGCGGGGACTAGCGGGAGTCCAAGAGACCCAGTACTTC
cdr3_aa: CAWRGLAGVQETQYF

clone_size: NA
v_call: TRBV10-1
j_call: TRBJ1-5
d_call: NA
cdr3_nt: TGCGCCAGCAGTGAGGGGACGGCAAATCAGCCCCAGCATTTT
cdr3_aa: CASSEGTANQPQHF

clone_size: NA
v_call: TRBV25-1
j_call: TRBJ2-3
d_call: TRBD1
cdr3_nt: TGTGCCAGCGGACAGGGGGGAGATACGCAGTATTTT
cdr3_aa: CASGQGGDTQYF

clone_size: NA
v_call: TRBV6-4
j_call: TRBJ2-3
d_call: NA
cdr3_nt: TGTGCCAGCAGACCGACAGGGACTGCAGATACGCAGTATTTT
cdr3_aa: CASRPTGTADTQYF

clone_size: NA
v_call: TRBV4-1
j_call: TRBJ2-7
d_call: NA
cdr3_nt: TGCGCCAGCAGCCAAGGTGGTCGGGGCCGTTCTCCCTACGAGCAGTACTTC
cdr3_aa: CASSQGGRGRSPYEQYF

clone_size: NA
v_call: TRBV6-5
j_call: TRBJ2-7
d_call: TRBD1
cdr3_nt: TGTGCCAGCAGTATGGACAGGGACGAGCAGTACTTC
cdr3_aa: CASSMDRDEQYF

clone_size: once
v_call: TRBV7-9
j_call: TRBJ1-2
d_call: NA
cdr3_nt: TGTGCCAGCAGTCTAGGGTTGTCGAGTGATGGCTACACCTTC
cdr3_aa: CASSLGLSSDGYTF

clone_size: NA
v_call: TRBV9
j_call: TRBJ2-7
d_call: TRBD1
cdr3_nt: TGTGCCAGCAGCCCCGTAACAGGGGCTATTTACGAGCAGTACTTC
cdr3_aa: CASSPVTGAIYEQYF

clone_size: NA
v_call: TRBV2
j_call: TRBJ2-7
d_call: NA
cdr3_nt: TGTGCCAGCAGCCAGACTGGCTCCTACGAGCAGTACTTC
cdr3_aa: CASSQTGSYEQYF

clone_size: once
v_call: TRBV5-1
j_call: TRBJ2-5
d_call: TRBD2
cdr3_nt: TGCGCCAGCAGCTTGGCCAGCGGGAGGAGAGAGACCCAGTACTTC
cdr3_aa: CASSLASGRRETQYF

clone_size: NA
v_call: TRBV9
j_call: TRBJ2-7
d_call: NA
cdr3_nt: TGTGCCAGCAGCGTAGGGGACACGAGTCACTACGAGCAGTACTTC
cdr3_aa: CASSVGDTSHYEQYF

clone_size: NA
v_call: TRBV10-1
j_call: TRBJ2-4
d_call: NA
cdr3_nt: TGCGCCAGTGGGGAGGTTTTTCTAGCCAAAAACATTCAGTACTTC
cdr3_aa: CASGEVFLAKNIQYF

clone_size: NA
v_call: TRBV4-1
j_call: TRBJ2-1
d_call: NA
cdr3_nt: TGCGCCAGCAGCCGGTTCTCCTACAATGAGCAGTTCTTC
cdr3_aa: CASSRFSYNEQFF

clone_size: NA
v_call: TRBV7-2
j_call: TRBJ1-2
d_call: NA
cdr3_nt: TGTGCCAGCAGCCCCTCAGGGGGCTACACCTTC
cdr3_aa: CASSPSGGYTF

clone_size: NA
v_call: TRBV14
j_call: TRBJ2-1
d_call: TRBD2
cdr3_nt: TGTGCCAGCAGCCAAGATCGGGCTAGCGGACACAACAATGAGCAGTTCTTC
cdr3_aa: CASSQDRASGHNNEQFF

clone_size: NA
v_call: TRBV6-1
j_call: TRBJ1-1
d_call: NA
cdr3_nt: TGTGCCAGCAGTGATCATGGGGACACTGAAGCTTTCTTT
cdr3_aa: CASSDHGDTEAFF

clone_size: NA
v_call: TRBV6-5
j_call: TRBJ1-2
d_call: TRBD1
cdr3_nt: TGTGCCGCCAGTCGAGGGACAGGGTTTGACTATGGCTACACCTTC
cdr3_aa: CAASRGTGFDYGYTF

clone_size: NA
v_call: TRBV5-1
j_call: TRBJ2-7
d_call: TRBD1
cdr3_nt: TGCGCCAGCAGCCCTGGGACAGGGGGCTACGAGCAGTACTTC
cdr3_aa: CASSPGTGGYEQYF

clone_size: NA
v_call: TRBV14
j_call: TRBJ2-5
d_call: NA
cdr3_nt: TGTGCCAGCAGCCCGCTACAGGGTATTGGGACCCAGTACTTC
cdr3_aa: CASSPLQGIGTQYF

clone_size: NA
v_call: TRBV5-4
j_call: TRBJ1-3
d_call: NA
cdr3_nt: TGTGCCAGCAGCTTGAGGGGTTCAGGAAACACCATATATTTT
cdr3_aa: CASSLRGSGNTIYF

clone_size: NA
v_call: TRBV5-1
j_call: TRBJ2-2
d_call: NA
cdr3_nt: TGCGCCAGCAGCTCAGGCAGGGTATGGGACACCGGGGAGCTGTTTTTT
cdr3_aa: CASSSGRVWDTGELFF

clone_size: NA
v_call: TRBV10-3
j_call: TRBJ2-7
d_call: NA
cdr3_nt: TGTGCCATCAGTGAGTCGGCGGTGGGGTCCTACGAGCAGTACTTC
cdr3_aa: CAISESAVGSYEQYF

clone_size: NA
v_call: TRBV7-9
j_call: TRBJ2-4
d_call: NA
cdr3_nt: TGTGCCAGCAGCTTAGCGTCTCAGGGGCCCAAAAACATTCAGTACTTC
cdr3_aa: CASSLASQGPKNIQYF

clone_size: NA
v_call: TRBV28
j_call: TRBJ2-7
d_call: NA
cdr3_nt: TGTGCCAGCAGTCCGGCCCCGGGAGCCGTATTACAGCAGTACTTC
cdr3_aa: CASSPAPGAVLQQYF

clone_size: NA
v_call: TRBV4-3
j_call: TRBJ1-4
d_call: NA
cdr3_nt: TGCGCCAGCAGCCGCTGGGACCGCACAACTAATGAAAAACTGTTTTTT
cdr3_aa: CASSRWDRTTNEKLFF

clone_size: NA
v_call: TRBV18
j_call: TRBJ1-4
d_call: TRBD1
cdr3_nt: TGTGCCAGCTCACCCGGGACAGGGGCTCGGAGTGAAAAACTGTTTTTT
cdr3_aa: CASSPGTGARSEKLFF

clone_size: NA
v_call: TRBV6-5
j_call: TRBJ1-4
d_call: NA
cdr3_nt: TGTGCCAGCAGCCAAATCGTAGGGGCGGAAAAACTGTTTTTT
cdr3_aa: CASSQIVGAEKLFF

clone_size: NA
v_call: TRBV2
j_call: TRBJ1-1
d_call: TRBD1
cdr3_nt: TGTGCCAGCGGGGGACAGGGGGCGAACACTGAAGCTTTCTTT
cdr3_aa: CASGGQGANTEAFF

clone_size: NA
v_call: TRBV6-2/TRBV6-3
j_call: TRBJ1-2
d_call: TRBD1
cdr3_nt: TGTGCCAGCAGTCCGGGACAGCTGCATGGCTACACCTTC
cdr3_aa: CASSPGQLHGYTF

clone_size: NA
v_call: TRBV4-1
j_call: TRBJ1-3
d_call: NA
cdr3_nt: TGCGCCAGCAGCCTATCGGGACGGACGGAACTGGGAAACACCATATATTTT
cdr3_aa: CASSLSGRTELGNTIYF

clone_size: NA
v_call: TRBV4-3
j_call: TRBJ2-7
d_call: NA
cdr3_nt: TGCGCCAGCAGCCAAGGGGGTGTCCACGAGCAGTACTTC
cdr3_aa: CASSQGGVHEQYF

clone_size: NA
v_call: TRBV19
j_call: TRBJ1-5
d_call: NA
cdr3_nt: TGTGCCAGTAGTATGGGGGGATATAGCAATCAGCCCCAGCATTTT
cdr3_aa: CASSMGGYSNQPQHF

clone_size: NA
v_call: TRBV2
j_call: TRBJ2-7
d_call: NA
cdr3_nt: TGTGCCAGCAGTTTGGCCCTTGGGAGCCGCGAGCAGTACTTC
cdr3_aa: CASSLALGSREQYF

clone_size: NA
v_call: TRBV18
j_call: TRBJ2-7
d_call: NA
cdr3_nt: TGTGCCAGCTCACCTGACATAGGCGAGCAGTACTTC
cdr3_aa: CASSPDIGEQYF

clone_size: NA
v_call: TRBV28
j_call: TRBJ2-7
d_call: TRBD2
cdr3_nt: TGTGCCAGCAGTTTGGGGACTAGCAACGAGCAGTACTTC
cdr3_aa: CASSLGTSNEQYF

clone_size: NA
v_call: TRBV19
j_call: TRBJ1-1
d_call: NA
cdr3_nt: TGTGCCAGTAGTATAGATGGCGCAATATCCCGTTCCACTGAAGCTTTCTTT
cdr3_aa: CASSIDGAISRSTEAFF

clone_size: NA
v_call: TRBV27
j_call: TRBJ2-7
d_call: TRBD2
cdr3_nt: TGTGCCAGCAGCCCGGGAGGCATCTACGAGCAGTACTTC
cdr3_aa: CASSPGGIYEQYF

clone_size: NA
v_call: TRBV19
j_call: TRBJ2-7
d_call: NA
cdr3_nt: TGTGCCAGTAGTATTTTGACGGGGTCCGGCGAGCAGTACTTC
cdr3_aa: CASSILTGSGEQYF

clone_size: NA
v_call: TRBV5-1
j_call: TRBJ2-7
d_call: TRBD1
cdr3_nt: TGCGCCAGCAGCCCGTCGGGACAGCGATACGAGCAGTACTTC
cdr3_aa: CASSPSGQRYEQYF

clone_size: NA
v_call: TRBV9
j_call: TRBJ2-3
d_call: NA
cdr3_nt: TGTGCCAGCAGCGTAAGTTCAGATACGCAGTATTTT
cdr3_aa: CASSVSSDTQYF

clone_size: NA
v_call: TRBV5-5
j_call: TRBJ1-5
d_call: NA
cdr3_nt: TGTGCCAGCAGCTTGAGGGTCGCCAGCAATCAGCCCCAGCATTTT
cdr3_aa: CASSLRVASNQPQHF

clone_size: NA
v_call: TRBV3-1/TRBV3-2
j_call: TRBJ1-4
d_call: NA
cdr3_nt: TGTGCCAGCAGCGAAACCACTGGGGGGGCCGGGTATGAAAAACTGTTTTTT
cdr3_aa: CASSETTGGAGYEKLFF

clone_size: NA
v_call: TRBV28
j_call: TRBJ1-1
d_call: NA
cdr3_nt: TGTGCCAGCAGTTTGATCACTGAAGCTTTCTTT
cdr3_aa: CASSLITEAFF

clone_size: NA
v_call: TRBV7-9
j_call: TRBJ1-6
d_call: NA
cdr3_nt: TGTGCCAGCCTTGCCAGCTCCTATAATTCACCCCTCCACTTT
cdr3_aa: CASLASSYNSPLHF

clone_size: NA
v_call: TRBV7-8
j_call: TRBJ1-5
d_call: NA
cdr3_nt: TGTGCCAGCAGCTTGGGGGGAGGTCAGCCCCAGCATTTT
cdr3_aa: CASSLGGGQPQHF

clone_size: once
v_call: TRBV9
j_call: TRBJ2-3
d_call: NA
cdr3_nt: TGTGCCAGCAGCGGATCAGGGGGAGGTCTAACAGATACGCAGTATTTT
cdr3_aa: CASSGSGGGLTDTQYF

clone_size: once
v_call: TRBV3-1/TRBV3-2
j_call: TRBJ1-4
d_call: NA
cdr3_nt: TGTGCCAGCAGCGGGAGCCGGGCCGCATCCGAAAAACTGTTTTTT
cdr3_aa: CASSGSRAASEKLFF

clone_size: NA
v_call: TRBV6-6
j_call: TRBJ1-1
d_call: NA
cdr3_nt: TGTGCCAGCATCCAACAGGCCGCGAACACTGAAGCTTTCTTT
cdr3_aa: CASIQQAANTEAFF

clone_size: NA
v_call: TRBV12-3/TRBV12-4
j_call: TRBJ1-2
d_call: NA
cdr3_nt: TGTGCCAGCAGTTTCACCGGGACGGTTAGCTACACCTTC
cdr3_aa: CASSFTGTVSYTF